This T cell receptor (beta chain) is from a study of cytotoxic CD8 clonotypes in ibrutinib-treated CLL. Study at large: After a median roughly a year on treatment (6 to 36), response samples were drawn. Sequenced samples delivered averages of roughly 250,000 productive templates and more than 75,000 productive rearrangements.

The V gene lost 1 base and the J gene lost 1 base, with 0 bases spanning the gap. Germline V gene sequence: CDR1 SEHNR, CDR2 FQNEAQ (reference sequence). The CDR3 totals 12 residues. Concerning this clone: Its antigen is currently unknown. The same CDR3 can be traced to other DNA sequences in this sample.

Clones were sequenced by immunoSEQ multiplex PCR, and TCRdb holds only the in-frame ones, with some missing. This table has 150,000 or so clones, roughly 80% appearing once. Study results and caveats: For progressing versus sustained-remission patients, sampling times were not the same. Clonality showed a rise at ibrutinib response that reversed toward baseline at progression.

Sequenced here: PBMCs, sampled after 12 months of ibrutinib treatment. The sequence derives from a human donor with chronic lymphocytic leukemia. This sequence joins TRBV7-9 and TRBJ2-3, with unresolved D. The CDR3 coding sequence is TGTGCCAGCAGCTTAGGCACAGATACGCAGTATTTT. It translates to CASSLGTDTQYF.